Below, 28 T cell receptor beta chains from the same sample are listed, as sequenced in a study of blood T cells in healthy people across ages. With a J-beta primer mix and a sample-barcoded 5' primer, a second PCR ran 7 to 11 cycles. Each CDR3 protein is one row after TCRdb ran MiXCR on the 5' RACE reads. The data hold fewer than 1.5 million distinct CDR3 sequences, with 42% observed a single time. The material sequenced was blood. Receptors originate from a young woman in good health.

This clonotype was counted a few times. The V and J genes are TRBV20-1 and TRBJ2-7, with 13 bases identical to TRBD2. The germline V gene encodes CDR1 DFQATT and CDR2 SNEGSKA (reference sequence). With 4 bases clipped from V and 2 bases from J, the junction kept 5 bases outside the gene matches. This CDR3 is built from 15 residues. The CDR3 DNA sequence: TGCAGTGCTAAAAAGGGACTAGCGGGGACCTACGAGCAGTACTTC. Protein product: CSAKKGLAGTYEQYF.

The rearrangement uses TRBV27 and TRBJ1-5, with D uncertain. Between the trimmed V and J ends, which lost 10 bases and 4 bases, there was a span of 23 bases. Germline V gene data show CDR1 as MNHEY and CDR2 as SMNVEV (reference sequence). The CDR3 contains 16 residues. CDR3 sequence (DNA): TGTGCCACTCAAAAATGGGCGCAGTCAGAGAATCAGCCCCAGCATTTT. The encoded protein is CATQKWAQSENQPQHF.

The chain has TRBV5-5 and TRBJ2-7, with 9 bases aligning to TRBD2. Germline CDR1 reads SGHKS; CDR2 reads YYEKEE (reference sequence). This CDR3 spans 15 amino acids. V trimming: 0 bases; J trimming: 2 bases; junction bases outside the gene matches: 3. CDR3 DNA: TGTGCCAGCAGCTTGGGACTAGCGGTAACCTACGAGCAGTACTTC. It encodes CASSLGLAVTYEQYF.

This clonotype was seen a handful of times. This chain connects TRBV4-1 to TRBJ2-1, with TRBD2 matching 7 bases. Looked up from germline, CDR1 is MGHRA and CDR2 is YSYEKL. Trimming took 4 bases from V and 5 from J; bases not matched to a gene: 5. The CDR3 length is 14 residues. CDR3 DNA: TGCGCCAGCAGCCGACTAGCCGACCACAATGAGCAGTTCTTC. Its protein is CASSRLADHNEQFF.

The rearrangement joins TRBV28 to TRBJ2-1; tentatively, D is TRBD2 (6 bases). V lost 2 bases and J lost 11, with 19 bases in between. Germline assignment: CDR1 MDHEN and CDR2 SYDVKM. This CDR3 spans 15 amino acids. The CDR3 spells CASSLQDYDEWKQFF. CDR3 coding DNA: TGTGCCAGCAGTTTACAGGACTACGATGAGTGGAAGCAGTTCTTC.

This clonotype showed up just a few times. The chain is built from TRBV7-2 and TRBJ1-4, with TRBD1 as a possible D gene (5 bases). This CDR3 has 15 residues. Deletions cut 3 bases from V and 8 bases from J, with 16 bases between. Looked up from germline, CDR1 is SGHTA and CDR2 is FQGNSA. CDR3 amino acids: CASSFSGTAGEKLFF. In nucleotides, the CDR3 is TGTGCCAGCAGCTTCTCCGGGACGGCGGGAGAAAAACTGTTTTTT. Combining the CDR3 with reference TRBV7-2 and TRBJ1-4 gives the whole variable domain GAGVSQSPSNKVTEKGKDVELRCDPISGHTALYWYRQSLGQGLEFLIYFQGNSAPDKSGLPSDRFSAERTGGSVSTLTIQRTQQEDSAVYLCASSFSGTAGEKLFFGSGTQLSVL.

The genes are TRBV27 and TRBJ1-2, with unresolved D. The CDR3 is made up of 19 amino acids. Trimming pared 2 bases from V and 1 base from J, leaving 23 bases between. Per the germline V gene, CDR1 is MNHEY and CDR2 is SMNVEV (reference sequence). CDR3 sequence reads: CASSLITTNTGGLNYGYTF. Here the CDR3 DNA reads TGTGCCAGCAGTTTAATCACCACCAATACGGGCGGACTTAACTATGGCTACACCTTC.

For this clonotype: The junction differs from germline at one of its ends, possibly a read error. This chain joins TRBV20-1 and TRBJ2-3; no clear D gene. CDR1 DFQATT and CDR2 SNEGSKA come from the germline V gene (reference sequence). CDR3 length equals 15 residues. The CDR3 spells CCARIVARPSDTQYF. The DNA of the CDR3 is TGCTGTGCTAGAATCGTGGCGCGGCCCTCGGATACGCAGTATTTT.

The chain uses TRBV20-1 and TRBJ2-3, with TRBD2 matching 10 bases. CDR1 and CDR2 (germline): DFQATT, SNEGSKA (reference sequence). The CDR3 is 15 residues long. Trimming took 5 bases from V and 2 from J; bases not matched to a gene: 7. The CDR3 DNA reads TGCAGTGCTGTCCCACTAGCGGGGAACACAGATACGCAGTATTTT. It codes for CSAVPLAGNTDTQYF.

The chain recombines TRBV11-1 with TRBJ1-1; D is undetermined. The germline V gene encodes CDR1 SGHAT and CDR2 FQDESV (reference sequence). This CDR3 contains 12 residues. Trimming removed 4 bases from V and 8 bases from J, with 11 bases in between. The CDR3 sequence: CASSSRPGEAFF. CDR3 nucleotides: TGTGCCAGCAGCTCCCGGCCGGGGGAAGCTTTCTTT.

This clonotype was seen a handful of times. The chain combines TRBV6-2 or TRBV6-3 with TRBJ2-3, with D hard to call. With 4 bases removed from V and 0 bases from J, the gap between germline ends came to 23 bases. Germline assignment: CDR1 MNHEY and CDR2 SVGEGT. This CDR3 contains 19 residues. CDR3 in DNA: TGTGCCAGCAGTTCGCGAGACGCCCGCACCTCCTTAAGCACAGATACGCAGTATTTT. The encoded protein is CASSSRDARTSLSTDTQYF.

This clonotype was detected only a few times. The CDR3 sequence: CSVGYSRSYEQYF. The CDR3 nucleotides read TGCAGCGTTGGCTATTCTCGGTCTTACGAGCAGTACTTC. The genes are TRBV29-1 and TRBJ2-7; D uncertain. The V end was cut by 4 bases, the J end by 4 bases, with 14 bases between. The CDR3 consists of 13 residues. The germline gives CDR1 SQVTM, CDR2 ANQGSEA.

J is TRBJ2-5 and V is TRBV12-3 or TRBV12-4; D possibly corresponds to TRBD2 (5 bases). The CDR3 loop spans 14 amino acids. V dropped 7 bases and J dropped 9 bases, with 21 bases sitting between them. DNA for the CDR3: TGTGCCAGCACCCTGAGAACGACGGGGTCCCCCCAGTACTTC. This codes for CASTLRTTGSPQYF.

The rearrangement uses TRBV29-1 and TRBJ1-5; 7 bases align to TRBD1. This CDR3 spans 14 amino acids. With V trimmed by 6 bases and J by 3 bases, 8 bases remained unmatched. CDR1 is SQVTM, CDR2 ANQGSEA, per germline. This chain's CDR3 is CSVRTGTANQPQHF. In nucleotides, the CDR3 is TGCAGCGTCCGAACGGGGACAGCCAATCAGCCCCAGCATTTT. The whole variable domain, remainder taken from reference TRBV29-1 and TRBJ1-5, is SAVISQKPSRDICQRGTSLTIQCQVDSQVTMMFWYRQQPGQSLTLIATANQGSEATYESGFVIDKFPISRPNLTFSTLTVSNMSPEDSSIYLCSVRTGTANQPQHFGDGTRLSIL.

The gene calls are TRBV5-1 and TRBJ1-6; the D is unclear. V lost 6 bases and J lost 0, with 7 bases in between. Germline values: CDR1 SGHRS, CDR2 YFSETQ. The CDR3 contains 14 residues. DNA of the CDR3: TGCGCCAGCACCGGAAGCTCCTATAATTCACCCCTCCACTTT. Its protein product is CASTGSSYNSPLHF.

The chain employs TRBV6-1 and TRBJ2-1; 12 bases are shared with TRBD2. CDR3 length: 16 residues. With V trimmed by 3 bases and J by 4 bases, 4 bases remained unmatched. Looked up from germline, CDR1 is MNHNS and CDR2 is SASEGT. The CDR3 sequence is CASSDGGTSGYNEQFF. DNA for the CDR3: TGTGCCAGCAGTGATGGCGGGACTAGCGGGTACAATGAGCAGTTCTTC.

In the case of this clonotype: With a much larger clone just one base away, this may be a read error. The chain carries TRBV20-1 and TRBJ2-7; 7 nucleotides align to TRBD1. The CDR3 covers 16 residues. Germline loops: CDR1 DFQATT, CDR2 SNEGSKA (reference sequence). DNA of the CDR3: TGCTGTGCTAGAGCCAATAATCCGGGACAGATTAAAGAGCAGTACTTC. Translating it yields CCARANNPGQIKEQYF.

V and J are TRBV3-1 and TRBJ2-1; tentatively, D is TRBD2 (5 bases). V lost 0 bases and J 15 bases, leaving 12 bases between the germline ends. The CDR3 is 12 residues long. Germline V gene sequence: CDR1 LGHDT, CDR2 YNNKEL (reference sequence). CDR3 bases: TGTGCCAGCAGCCAAGAGCGAGGGTCGGCGTTCTTC. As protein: CASSQERGSAFF.

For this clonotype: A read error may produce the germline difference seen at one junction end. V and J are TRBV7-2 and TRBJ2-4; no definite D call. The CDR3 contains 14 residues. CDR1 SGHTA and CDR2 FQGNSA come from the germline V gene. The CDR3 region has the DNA TGTTCCAGCAGCCCGACTGTAGCCAAAAACATTCAGTACTTC. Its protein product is CSSSPTVAKNIQYF.

The CDR3 is CASSHTTGGQETQYF. CDR3 coding DNA: TGTGCCAGCAGCCATACAACAGGGGGCCAAGAGACCCAGTACTTC. The chain links TRBV14 to TRBJ2-5, with TRBD1 matching 8 bases. This CDR3 contains 15 residues. Germline CDR1 reads SGHDN; CDR2 reads FVKESK. V shed 3 bases and J 1 base; nucleotides not matched to a gene: 4.

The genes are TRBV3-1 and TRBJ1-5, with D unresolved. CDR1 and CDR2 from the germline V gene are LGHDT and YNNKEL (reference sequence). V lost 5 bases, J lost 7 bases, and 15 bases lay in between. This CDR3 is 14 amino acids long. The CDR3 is CASSGGGREQPQHF. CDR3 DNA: TGTGCCAGCAGCGGCGGAGGGCGGGAACAGCCCCAGCATTTT.

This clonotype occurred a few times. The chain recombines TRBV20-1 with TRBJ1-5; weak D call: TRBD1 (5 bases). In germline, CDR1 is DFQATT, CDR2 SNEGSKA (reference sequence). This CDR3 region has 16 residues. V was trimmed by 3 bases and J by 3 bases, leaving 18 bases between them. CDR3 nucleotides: TGCAGTGCTAGTGGAGATCCAAGGGGCGTCAATCAGCCCCAGCATTTT. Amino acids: CSASGDPRGVNQPQHF.

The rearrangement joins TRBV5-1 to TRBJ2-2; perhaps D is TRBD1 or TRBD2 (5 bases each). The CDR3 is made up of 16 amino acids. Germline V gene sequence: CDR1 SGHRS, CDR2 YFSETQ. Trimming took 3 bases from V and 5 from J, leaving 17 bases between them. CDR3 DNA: TGCGCCAGCAGCTCCTTAGCGTCGGGACGGACCGGGGAGCTGTTTTTT. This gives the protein CASSSLASGRTGELFF.

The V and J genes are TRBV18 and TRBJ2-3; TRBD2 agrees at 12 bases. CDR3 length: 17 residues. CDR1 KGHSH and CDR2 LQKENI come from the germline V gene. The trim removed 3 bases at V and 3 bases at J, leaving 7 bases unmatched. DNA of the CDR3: TGTGCCAGCTCACCCCTAGCGGGAGGGCCTCGGACAGATACGCAGTATTTT. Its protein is CASSPLAGGPRTDTQYF. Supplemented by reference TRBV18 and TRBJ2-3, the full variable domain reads NAGVMQNPRHLVRRRGQEARLRCSPMKGHSHVYWYRQLPEEGLKFMVYLQKENIIDESGMPKERFSAEFPKEGPSILRIQQVVRGDSAAYFCASSPLAGGPRTDTQYFGPGTRLTVL.

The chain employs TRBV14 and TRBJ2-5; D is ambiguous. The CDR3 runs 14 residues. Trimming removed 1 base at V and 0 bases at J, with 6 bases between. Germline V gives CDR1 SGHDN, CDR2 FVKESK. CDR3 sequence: CASSQVAYQETQYF. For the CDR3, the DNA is TGTGCCAGCAGCCAAGTTGCGTACCAAGAGACCCAGTACTTC.

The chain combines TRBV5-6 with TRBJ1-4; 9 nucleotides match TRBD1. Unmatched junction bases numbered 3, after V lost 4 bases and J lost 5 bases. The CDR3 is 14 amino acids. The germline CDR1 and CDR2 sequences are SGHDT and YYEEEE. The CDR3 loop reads CASSQDRGNEKLFF. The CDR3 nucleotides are TGTGCCAGCAGCCAGGACAGGGGAAATGAAAAACTGTTTTTT.

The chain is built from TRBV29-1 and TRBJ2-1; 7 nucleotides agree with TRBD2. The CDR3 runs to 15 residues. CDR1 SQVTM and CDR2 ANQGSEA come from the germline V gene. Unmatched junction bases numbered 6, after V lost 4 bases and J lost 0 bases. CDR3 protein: CSVGSRLASYNEQFF. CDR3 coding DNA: TGCAGCGTTGGATCCCGACTAGCCTCCTACAATGAGCAGTTCTTC.

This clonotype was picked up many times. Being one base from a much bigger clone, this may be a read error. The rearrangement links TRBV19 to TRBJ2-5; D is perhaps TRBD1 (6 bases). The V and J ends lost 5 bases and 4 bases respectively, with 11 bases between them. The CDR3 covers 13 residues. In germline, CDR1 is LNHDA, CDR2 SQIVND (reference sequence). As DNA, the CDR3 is TGTGCCAGTAGTGGAACAGGGACAGAGACCCAGTACTTC. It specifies CASSGTGTETQYF.